These 18 T cell receptor beta chains originate from one sample sequenced in a study of shared clonotypes between healthy human individuals. Method: immunoSEQ multiplex PCR; TCRdb's copy keeps in-frame clones and lacks some. The table shows over 150,000 clones, with around 63% occurring only once. Sequencing input: memory CD4+ T cells sorted from blood. As to subset: CD45RA-negative fraction. These receptor sequences come from a man under 40 in good health.

This clone is labeled medium-sized. The CDR3 coding sequence is TGCGCCAGCAGCTTGGCCGGACTCCGGCAGAATGAGCAGTTCTTC. Its protein product is CASSLAGLRQNEQFF. This chain joins TRBV5-1 and TRBJ2-1; D is perhaps TRBD2 (5 bases). V gave up 0 bases and J gave up 7 bases, with 14 bases separating them. The CDR3 runs to 15 residues. The germline V gene encodes CDR1 SGHRS and CDR2 YFSETQ.

The rearrangement links TRBV27 to TRBJ2-5, with D possibly being TRBD2 (5 bases). Germline V lookup: CDR1 MNHEY, CDR2 SMNVEV (reference sequence). The V end was cut by 4 bases, the J end by 10 bases, with 19 bases between. CDR3 length equals 14 residues. The CDR3 DNA reads as TGTGCCAGCAGTTCCCGTGGGCTAGCTGTGGTCCAGTACTTC. Translation gives CASSSRGLAVVQYF.

V and J are TRBV5-1 and TRBJ2-7; D may be TRBD1 (5 bases). Germline V gene lookup returns CDR1 SGHRS and CDR2 YFSETQ. Trimming took off 0 bases at V and 0 bases at J, with 10 bases between the two ends. The CDR3 is 15 residues long. CDR3 amino acids: CASSLAEDSSYEQYF. The DNA of the CDR3 is TGCGCCAGCAGCTTGGCCGAAGACAGCTCCTACGAGCAGTACTTC.

This chain uses TRBV28 with TRBJ1-1; the match to TRBD1 covers 10 bases. With V trimmed by 5 bases and J by 4 bases, 10 bases remained unmatched. CDR1 MDHEN and CDR2 SYDVKM come from the germline V gene. The CDR3 runs to 16 residues. CDR3 loop: CASSIRQGAFGTEAFF. The CDR3 DNA follows: TGTGCCAGCAGTATTCGACAGGGGGCTTTTGGCACTGAAGCTTTCTTT.

This chain links TRBV11-2 with TRBJ2-7, with TRBD2 as a possible D gene (5 bases). Per germline, CDR1 SGHAT and CDR2 FQNNGV. This CDR3 spans 16 amino acids. Trimming shortened V by 2 bases and J by 3 bases, and 17 bases separated the two germline ends. This CDR3 reads CASSLRSRGNFYEQYF. The CDR3 DNA follows: TGTGCCAGCAGCTTACGATCCCGGGGAAATTTCTACGAGCAGTACTTC.

By share, this clone counts as large. The chain joins TRBV5-1 to TRBJ2-1, with 7 nucleotides matching TRBD2. This CDR3 comprises 16 residues. CDR1 SGHRS and CDR2 YFSETQ come from the germline V gene. With 4 bases clipped from V and 0 bases from J, the junction kept 7 bases outside the gene matches. The CDR3 nucleotides are TGCGCCAGCAGCGGGGGGACTACACCCTCCTACAATGAGCAGTTCTTC. It encodes CASSGGTTPSYNEQFF.

The V call is TRBV7-2, the J call TRBJ2-7; 10 nucleotides align to TRBD1. The ends lost 5 bases at V and 4 bases at J; junction bases unmatched: 8. This CDR3 spans 15 amino acids. Germline CDR1 reads SGHTA; CDR2 reads FQGNSA. The CDR3 here is CASSRQPGQGYEQYF. In DNA, the CDR3 is TGTGCCAGCAGCCGACAACCGGGACAGGGGTACGAGCAGTACTTC. Using reference TRBV7-2 and TRBJ2-7 for the parts outside the CDR3, the full variable domain is GAGVSQSPSNKVTEKGKDVELRCDPISGHTALYWYRQSLGQGLEFLIYFQGNSAPDKSGLPSDRFSAERTGGSVSTLTIQRTQQEDSAVYLCASSRQPGQGYEQYFGPGTRLTVT.

The rearrangement joins TRBV5-1 to TRBJ1-2, with TRBD1 matching over 9 bases. This CDR3 spans 14 amino acids. With 5 bases clipped from V and 4 bases from J, the junction kept 6 bases outside the gene matches. The germline V gene encodes CDR1 SGHRS and CDR2 YFSETQ. CDR3 amino acids: CASRREGQGYGYTF. The CDR3 DNA is TGCGCCAGCAGAAGGGAGGGACAGGGCTATGGCTACACCTTC.

The rearrangement joins TRBV7-3 to TRBJ2-1; D possibly corresponds to TRBD1 (7 bases). Deletions cut 1 base from V and 5 bases from J, with 21 bases between. This CDR3 contains 18 residues. Looked up from germline, CDR1 is SGHTA and CDR2 is FQGTGA. Here the CDR3 DNA reads TGTGCCAGCAGCTTAAAGGCCCGCGGGACAGAGACTAACAATGAGCAGTTCTTC. Translating gives CASSLKARGTETNNEQFF. Together with reference TRBV7-3 and TRBJ2-1, the CDR3 gives the full variable domain: GAGVSQTPSNKVTEKGKYVELRCDPISGHTALYWYRQSLGQGPEFLIYFQGTGAADDSGLPNDRFFAVRPEGSVSTLKIQRTERGDSAVYLCASSLKARGTETNNEQFFGPGTRLTVL.

The V call is TRBV15, the J call TRBJ2-7, with TRBD1 as a possible D gene (6 bases). Germline-derived CDR1 and CDR2 are LNHNV and YYDKDF (reference sequence). The CDR3 spans 15 residues. The germline V and J ends were trimmed by 0 bases and 6 bases, with 15 bases remaining between them. The CDR3 nucleotides are TGTGCCACCAGCAGAGATCTACAGGGAGCTCTCGAGCAGTACTTC. As protein: CATSRDLQGALEQYF.

The chain employs TRBV19 and TRBJ1-5, with D possibly TRBD1 on 6 matching bases. Germline CDR1 and CDR2: LNHDA and SQIVND (reference sequence). The CDR3 is 14 residues long. V lost 6 bases to trimming and J lost 3 bases, with 12 bases between them. The DNA of the CDR3 is TGTGCCAGTAGCAACAGGGCGATCAATCAGCCCCAGCATTTT. Residues: CASSNRAINQPQHF.

This chain connects TRBV9 to TRBJ2-1, with 9 nucleotides matching TRBD1. CDR1 is SGDLS and CDR2 is YYNGEE in the germline V gene. This CDR3 is built from 14 residues. With 4 bases clipped from V and 8 bases from J, the junction kept 7 bases outside the gene matches. The CDR3 DNA sequence: TGTGCCAGCAGCTCTCGGACAGGGGTTCATGAGCAGTTCTTC. This translates into CASSSRTGVHEQFF.

In DNA, the CDR3 is TGTGCCAGTAGTATACGGCTGACTAGCGGGAGGAGGGGAGAGACCCAGTACTTC. It yields the protein CASSIRLTSGRRGETQYF. The rearrangement links TRBV19 to TRBJ2-5; TRBD2 agrees at 13 bases. The V segment lost 2 bases and the J segment 4 bases; nucleotides outside the gene matches: 10. The CDR3 sequence is 18 residues long. Germline values: CDR1 LNHDA, CDR2 SQIVND (reference sequence).

This clone was seen a few times. The V gene is TRBV10-3, the J gene TRBJ2-7; D is possibly TRBD2 (6 bases). This CDR3 contains 15 residues. Germline assignment: CDR1 ENHRY and CDR2 SYGVKD. Trimming removed 6 bases at V and 2 bases at J, with 17 bases between. The chain's CDR3 is CAIRSSSGATYEQYF. In nucleotides, the CDR3 is TGTGCCATCAGGAGTAGTAGCGGCGCAACCTACGAGCAGTACTTC.

This rearrangement joins TRBV9 to TRBJ2-1, with D unclear. CDR1 and CDR2 (germline): SGDLS, YYNGEE. This CDR3 comprises 18 residues. With 3 bases removed from V and 0 bases from J, the gap between germline ends came to 19 bases. The CDR3 sequence: CASSGRFVASSSYNEQFF. CDR3 in DNA: TGTGCCAGCAGCGGCCGTTTTGTCGCTTCAAGCTCCTACAATGAGCAGTTCTTC.

This rearrangement joins TRBV9 to TRBJ2-1; 8 positions match TRBD2. Germline trimming cut 3 bases from V and 3 bases from J; bases unmatched to any gene: 5. The CDR3 is made up of 15 amino acids. Germline V lookup: CDR1 SGDLS, CDR2 YYNGEE. The CDR3 region has the DNA TGTGCCAGCAGCGCCTCCGGGGGGGACTACAATGAGCAGTTCTTC. Translated, it gives CASSASGGDYNEQFF.

The chain recombines TRBV6-4 with TRBJ1-1, with no clear D. CDR1 is MRHNA and CDR2 is SNTAGT in the germline V gene. V was shortened by 4 bases and J by 2 bases, with 8 bases between the two germline ends. CDR3 length: 13 residues. In DNA form, the CDR3 reads TGTGCCAGCAGTGTAGGAGGAAACACTGAAGCTTTCTTT. It yields the protein CASSVGGNTEAFF.

This clone was picked up one time. This chain links TRBV6-5 with TRBJ2-1; 7 positions agree with TRBD2. CDR3 length: 15 amino acids. With V trimmed by 5 bases and J by 2 bases, 6 bases remained unmatched. Germline CDR1 is MNHEY and CDR2 is SVGAGI. This chain's CDR3 is CASSATSVPYNEQFF. CDR3 in DNA: TGTGCCAGCAGTGCCACTAGCGTACCCTACAATGAGCAGTTCTTC.